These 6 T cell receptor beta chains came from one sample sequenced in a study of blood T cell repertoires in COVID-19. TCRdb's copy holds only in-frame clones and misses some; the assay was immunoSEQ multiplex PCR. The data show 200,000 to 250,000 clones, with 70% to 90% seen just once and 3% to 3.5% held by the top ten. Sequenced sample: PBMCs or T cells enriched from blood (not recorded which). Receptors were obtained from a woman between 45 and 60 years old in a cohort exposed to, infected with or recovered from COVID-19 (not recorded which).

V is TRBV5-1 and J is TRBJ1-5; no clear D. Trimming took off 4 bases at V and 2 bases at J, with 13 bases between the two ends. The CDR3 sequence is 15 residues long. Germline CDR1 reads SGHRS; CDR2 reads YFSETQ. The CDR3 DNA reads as TGCGCCAGCAGCCTAGGGTCCGGGGGCAATCAGCCCCAGCATTTT. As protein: CASSLGSGGNQPQHF.

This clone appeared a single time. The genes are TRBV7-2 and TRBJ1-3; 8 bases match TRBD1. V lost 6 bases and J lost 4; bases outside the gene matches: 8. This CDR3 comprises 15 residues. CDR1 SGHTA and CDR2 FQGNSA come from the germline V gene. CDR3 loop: CASRNTGGTGNTIYF. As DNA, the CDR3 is TGTGCCAGCAGAAATACAGGGGGTACAGGAAACACCATATATTTT. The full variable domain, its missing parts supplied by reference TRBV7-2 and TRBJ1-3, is GAGVSQSPSNKVTEKGKDVELRCDPISGHTALYWYRQSLGQGLEFLIYFQGNSAPDKSGLPSDRFSAERTGGSVSTLTIQRTQQEDSAVYLCASRNTGGTGNTIYFGEGSWLTVV.

CDR3 DNA sequence: TGTGCCAGCAGTCGTAATATCCAGGGGGTAAATGAGCAGTTCTTC. Its translation: CASSRNIQGVNEQFF. This chain links TRBV6-2 or TRBV6-3 with TRBJ2-1; 7 bases agree with TRBD1. V dropped 5 bases and J dropped 7; count of bases not matched to a gene: 11. This CDR3 region has 15 residues. Germline lookup yields CDR1 MNHEY and CDR2 SVGEGT.

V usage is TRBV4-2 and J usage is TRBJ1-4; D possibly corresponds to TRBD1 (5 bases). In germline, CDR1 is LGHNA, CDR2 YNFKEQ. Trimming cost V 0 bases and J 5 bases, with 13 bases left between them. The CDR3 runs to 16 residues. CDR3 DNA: TGTGCCAGCAGCCAAGAACCGGGACTGATAAATGAAAAACTGTTTTTT. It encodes CASSQEPGLINEKLFF.

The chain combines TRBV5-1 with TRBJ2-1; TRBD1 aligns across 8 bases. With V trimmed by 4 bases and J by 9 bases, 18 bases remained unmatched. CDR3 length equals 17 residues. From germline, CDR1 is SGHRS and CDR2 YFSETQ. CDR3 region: CASSTFWTGRSSGEQFF. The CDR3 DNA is TGCGCCAGCAGCACCTTTTGGACAGGGAGGTCCTCCGGTGAGCAGTTCTTC. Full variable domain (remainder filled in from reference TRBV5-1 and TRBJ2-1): KAGVTQTPRYLIKTRGQQVTLSCSPISGHRSVSWYQQTPGQGLQFLFEYFSETQRNKGNFPGRFSGRQFSNSRSEMNVSTLELGDSALYLCASSTFWTGRSSGEQFFGPGTRLTVL.

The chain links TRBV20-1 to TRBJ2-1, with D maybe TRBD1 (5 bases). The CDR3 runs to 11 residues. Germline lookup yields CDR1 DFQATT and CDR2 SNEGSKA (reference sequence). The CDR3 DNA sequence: TGCAGCGTGACAGCCTACAATGAGCAGTTCTTC. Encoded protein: CSVTAYNEQFF.